This TCR beta chain was identified during a study of lymphopenia after photon versus proton radiotherapy. Findings and caveats of the study: Relative stability marked proton patients; photon patients lost diversity and naive cells.

Only in-frame clones appear in the TCRdb table, and some are missing; sequencing was by immunoSEQ multiplex PCR. The repertoire holds about 14,000 clones, with 65% to 85% as singletons. J was trimmed by 6 bases and V by 7 bases; bases with no gene match: 10. This CDR3 has 15 residues. The V gene's germline CDR1 is MNHEY and CDR2 SVGAGI. Worth noting for this clone: What it recognizes is unknown.

The source material was peripheral blood, sampled from a patient treated with photon-based radiotherapy. The chain carries TRBV6-5 and TRBJ2-2, with 8 bases that match TRBD2. The receptor was isolated from a man in his fifties with gastric cancer. The CDR3 DNA reads TGTGCCAGCACCGAAAACCGGGGGGGCGCCGGGGAGCTGTTTTTT. Translating it yields CASTENRGGAGELFF.